This is a list of T cell receptor beta chains from one sample in a study of shared clonotypes between healthy human individuals. Data came from immunoSEQ multiplex PCR; TCRdb stores just in-frame clones and leaves some out. The sample lists over 2 million clones; around 95% were seen once. The sample comprised naive CD4+ T cells sorted from blood. The receptors stem from a man aged 18 to 30 in good health. The CDR3 runs from the conserved cysteine through the conserved F or W.

v_call | cdr3_aa
TRBV5-1 | CASSRLAGASYNEQFF
TRBV13 | CASSLGASGVSTQYF
TRBV5-1 | CASSLRTSGNQETQYF
TRBV10-3 | CATKMQDLSYEQYF
TRBV9 | CASSVGRGQETQYF
TRBV18 | CASSPRPPGQAYEQYF
TRBV9 | CASSVKAERNEQFF
TRBV7-8 | CASSLNNFYGYTF
TRBV11-2 | CASSLVASGSSYNEQFF
TRBV18 | CASSPPGKGETQYF
TRBV27 | CASSPLPGLAGGIGDTQYF
TRBV7-3 | CASTMDPSGELFF
TRBV5-1 | CASSLEGAKNIQYF